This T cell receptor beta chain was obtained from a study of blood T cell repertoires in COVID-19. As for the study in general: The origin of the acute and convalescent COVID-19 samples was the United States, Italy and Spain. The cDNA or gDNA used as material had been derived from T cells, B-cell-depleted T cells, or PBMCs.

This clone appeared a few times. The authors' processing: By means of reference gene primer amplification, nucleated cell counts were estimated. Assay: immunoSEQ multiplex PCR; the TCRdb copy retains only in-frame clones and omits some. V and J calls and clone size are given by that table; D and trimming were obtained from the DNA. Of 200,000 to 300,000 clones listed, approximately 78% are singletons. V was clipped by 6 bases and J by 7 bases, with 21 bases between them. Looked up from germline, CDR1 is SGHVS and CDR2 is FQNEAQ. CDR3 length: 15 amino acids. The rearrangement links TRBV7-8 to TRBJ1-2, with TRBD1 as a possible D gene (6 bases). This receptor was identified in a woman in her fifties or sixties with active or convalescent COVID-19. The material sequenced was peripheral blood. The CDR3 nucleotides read TGTGCCAGCAGTCCACAAGGGCAGGGGAAGGGTGGCTACACCTTC. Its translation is CASSPQGQGKGGYTF.